This T cell receptor (beta chain) comes out of a study of vaccination and CD4 T cells after COVID-19. Background on the study: Post-COVID draws followed diagnosis by a median around 97 days (range 35 to 161). The peptides that stimulated the cells were overlapping spike peptides from SARS-CoV-2, HCoV-NL63, HCoV-OC43 and HCoV-229E.

About this clonotype itself: Its antigen is still unknown.

Trimming took off 6 bases at V and 4 bases at J, with 17 bases between the two ends. The CDR3 sequence is 15 residues long. Germline CDR1 reads MDHEN; CDR2 reads SYDVKM. Treatment described: approximately 11-day PBMC culture with coronavirus spike peptide pools or control peptides (ViraFEST assay). Sequencing of DNA taken from cultured CD4+ T cells relied on the Oncomine TCR Beta short-read assay. Each CDR3 protein gets one entry after TCRdb re-called the PCR reads with MiXCR. The sample lists approximately 11,000 distinct CDR3 sequences, 65% to 80% occurring once. What was sequenced was CD4+ T cells from blood, cultured in vitro. This receptor was taken from a human donor who had recovered from COVID-19. The J gene is TRBJ2-3, the V gene TRBV28, with D possibly matching TRBD1 (5 bases). The CDR3 loop reads CASSLDTTGADTQYF. The CDR3 region has the DNA TGTGCCAGCAGCCTCGACACCACAGGCGCAGATACGCAGTATTTT.